The clone carrying this TCR beta chain was detected only once. The antigen remains undetermined. PCR primers comprised 60 Vbeta and 13 Jbeta primers. Here immunoSEQ multiplex PCR was the method, and the copy in TCRdb shows in-frame clones only, minus some. This sample has over 95,000 clones, with roughly 76% found just once. The data were obtained in a study of cytomegalovirus exposure and HLA in healthy donors. General observations from the study: Productive rates of about 90% or about 30% were seen for most TCR beta V segments in an earlier analysis. Some V segments, including TRBV6-2 and TRBV6-3, were excluded as indistinguishable.

V shed 3 bases and J shed 4 bases, with 19 bases lying between them. This CDR3 has 17 amino acids. In germline, CDR1 is LNHDA, CDR2 SQIVND (reference sequence). V gene TRBV19 combines with J gene TRBJ1-5; TRBD1 is a possible D gene (6 bases). The sequencing input was PBMCs. This receptor was identified in a man aged 35-49 years in good health and CMV-seronegative. The CDR3 sequence: CASSILGPGVRNQPQHF. DNA for the CDR3: TGTGCCAGTAGTATCTTAGGGCCAGGGGTACGGAATCAGCCCCAGCATTTT.